Listed below are T cell receptor beta chains from one sample, sequenced in a study of cytomegalovirus exposure and HLA in healthy donors. Repertoires were generated with immunoSEQ multiplex PCR, while TCRdb's copy carries only in-frame clones and drops some. The table records over 85,000 clones, nearly 80% of them present only once. The source material was PBMCs. These receptor sequences come from a woman aged 25-40 years in good health and CMV-seronegative. The CDR3 runs from the conserved cysteine through the conserved F or W. The D gene is left open where the match is weak. Expanded clones get a size class; other rows say once, few or many, or leave the size out.

length: 17
V: TRBV2
J: TRBJ1-2
D: .
size: .
DNA: TGTGCCAGCAGTGAAGATTTATCAGTCGGGGAGTCCTATGGCTACACCTTC
CDR3: CASSEDLSVGESYGYTF

length: 16
V: TRBV5-1
J: TRBJ2-5
D: .
size: .
DNA: TGCGCCAGCAGCTTGTCCCAGGGTGGTATGTTAGAGACCCAGTACTTC
CDR3: CASSLSQGGMLETQYF

length: 12
V: TRBV28
J: TRBJ1-3
D: .
size: .
DNA: TGTGCCAGCAGGAGCTCTGGAAACACCATATATTTT
CDR3: CASRSSGNTIYF

length: 13
V: TRBV30
J: TRBJ1-1
D: .
size: .
DNA: TGTGCCTGGAGGCAGCGATCGGGCACTGAAGCTTTCTTT
CDR3: CAWRQRSGTEAFF

length: 14
V: TRBV10-2
J: TRBJ2-3
D: .
size: .
DNA: TGCGCCAGCAGTGGTGGGGCGCGCACAGATACGCAGTATTTT
CDR3: CASSGGARTDTQYF

length: 14
V: TRBV4-1
J: TRBJ2-3
D: .
size: once
DNA: TGCGCCAGCAGCCAACAGCGTAGCACAGATACGCAGTATTTT
CDR3: CASSQQRSTDTQYF

length: 15
V: TRBV30
J: TRBJ2-1
D: TRBD2
size: .
DNA: TGTGCCTGGAATCAAGGAGCGGGAGGTGGCAATGAGCAGTTCTTC
CDR3: CAWNQGAGGGNEQFF

length: 15
V: TRBV15
J: TRBJ2-5
D: .
size: .
DNA: TGTGCCACCAGCGCTTCCTTTGCGGGGATGGAGACCCAGTACTTC
CDR3: CATSASFAGMETQYF

length: 15
V: TRBV6-1
J: TRBJ1-5
D: .
size: .
DNA: TGTGCCAGCAGTGATTGGACAGATAGCAATCAGCCCCAGCATTTT
CDR3: CASSDWTDSNQPQHF

length: 15
V: TRBV2
J: TRBJ1-5
D: .
size: once
DNA: TGTGCCAGCAGTATACAGGGCTCCGCCAATCAGCCCCAGCATTTT
CDR3: CASSIQGSANQPQHF

length: 13
V: TRBV9
J: TRBJ2-7
D: .
size: .
DNA: TGTGCCAGCAGCGAGCAGGGTAGACACGAGCAGTACTTC
CDR3: CASSEQGRHEQYF

length: 12
V: TRBV7-9
J: TRBJ1-1
D: TRBD1
size: .
DNA: TGTGCCAGCAGCTTCGAGACAGGGGAAGCTTTCTTT
CDR3: CASSFETGEAFF

length: 13
V: TRBV7-6
J: TRBJ2-3
D: .
size: .
DNA: TGTGCCAGCAGCAGCTCAGGGGCAGATACGCAGTATTTT
CDR3: CASSSSGADTQYF

length: 13
V: TRBV30
J: TRBJ1-2
D: .
size: .
DNA: TGTGCCTGGAGTGCTCAGAGGGCCGGGGGCTACACCTTC
CDR3: CAWSAQRAGGYTF

length: 15
V: TRBV11-1
J: TRBJ2-1
D: TRBD2
size: .
DNA: TGTGCCAGCAGCTTACAGCGGGAGGGCCGGAATGAGCAGTTCTTC
CDR3: CASSLQREGRNEQFF